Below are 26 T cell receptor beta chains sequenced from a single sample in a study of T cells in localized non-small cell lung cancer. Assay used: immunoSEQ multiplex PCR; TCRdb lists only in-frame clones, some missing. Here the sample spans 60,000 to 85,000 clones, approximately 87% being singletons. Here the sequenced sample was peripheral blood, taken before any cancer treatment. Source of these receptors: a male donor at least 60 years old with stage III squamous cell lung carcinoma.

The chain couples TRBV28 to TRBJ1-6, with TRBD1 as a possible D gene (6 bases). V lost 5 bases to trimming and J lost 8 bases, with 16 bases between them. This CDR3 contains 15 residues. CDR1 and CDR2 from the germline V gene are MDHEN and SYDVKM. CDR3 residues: CASSPPGARDSPLHF. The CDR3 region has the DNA TGTGCCAGCAGTCCTCCAGGGGCAAGGGATTCACCCCTCCACTTT.

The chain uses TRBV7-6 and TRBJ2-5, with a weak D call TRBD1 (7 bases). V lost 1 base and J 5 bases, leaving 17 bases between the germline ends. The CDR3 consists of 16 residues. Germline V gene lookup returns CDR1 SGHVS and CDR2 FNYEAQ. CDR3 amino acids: CASSLDQGGLGETQYF. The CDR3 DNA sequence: TGTGCCAGCAGCTTAGATCAGGGGGGCCTAGGGGAGACCCAGTACTTC.

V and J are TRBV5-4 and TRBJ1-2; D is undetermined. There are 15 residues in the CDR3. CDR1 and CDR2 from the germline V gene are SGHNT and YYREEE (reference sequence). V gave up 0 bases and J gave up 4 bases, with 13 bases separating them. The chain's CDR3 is CASSLDGVGPYGYTF. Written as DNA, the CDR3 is TGTGCCAGCAGCTTGGACGGCGTCGGCCCCTATGGCTACACCTTC.

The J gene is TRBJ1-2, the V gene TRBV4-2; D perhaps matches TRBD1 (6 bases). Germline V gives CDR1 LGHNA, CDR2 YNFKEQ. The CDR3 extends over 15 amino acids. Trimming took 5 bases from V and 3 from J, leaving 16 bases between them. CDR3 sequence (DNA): TGTGCCAGCAGCTCCAGGCTGACAGGCGACTATGGCTACACCTTC. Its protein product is CASSSRLTGDYGYTF.

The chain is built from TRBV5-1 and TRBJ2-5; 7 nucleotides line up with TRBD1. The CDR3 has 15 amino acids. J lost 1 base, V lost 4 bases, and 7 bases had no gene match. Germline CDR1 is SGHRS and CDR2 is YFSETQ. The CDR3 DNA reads TGCGCCAGCAGCCCGACAGGGTCAGGCCAAGAGACCCAGTACTTC. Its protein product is CASSPTGSGQETQYF.

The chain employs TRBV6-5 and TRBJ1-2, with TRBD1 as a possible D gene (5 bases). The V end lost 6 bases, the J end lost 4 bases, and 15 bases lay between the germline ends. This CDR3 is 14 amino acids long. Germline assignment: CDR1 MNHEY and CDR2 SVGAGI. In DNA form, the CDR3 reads TGTGCCAGCAGAAGCGACAGCCCTCTCTATGGCTACACCTTC. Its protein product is CASRSDSPLYGYTF.

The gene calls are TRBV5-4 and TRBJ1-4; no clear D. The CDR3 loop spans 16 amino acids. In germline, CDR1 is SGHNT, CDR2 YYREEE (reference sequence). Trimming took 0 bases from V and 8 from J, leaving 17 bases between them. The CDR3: CASSLEVKDGQEKLFF. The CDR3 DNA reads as TGTGCCAGCAGCTTGGAGGTTAAGGACGGTCAAGAAAAACTGTTTTTT. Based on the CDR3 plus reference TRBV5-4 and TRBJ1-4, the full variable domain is ETGVTQSPTHLIKTRGQQVTLRCSSQSGHNTVSWYQQALGQGPQFIFQYYREEENGRGNFPPRFSGLQFPNYSSELNVNALELDDSALYLCASSLEVKDGQEKLFFGSGTQLSVL.

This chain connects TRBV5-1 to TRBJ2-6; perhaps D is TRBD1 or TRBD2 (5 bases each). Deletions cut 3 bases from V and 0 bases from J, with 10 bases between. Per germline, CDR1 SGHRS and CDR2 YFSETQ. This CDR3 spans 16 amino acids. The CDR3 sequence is CASSWDPGSGANVLTF. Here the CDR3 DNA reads TGCGCCAGCAGCTGGGACCCTGGCTCTGGGGCCAACGTCCTGACTTTC. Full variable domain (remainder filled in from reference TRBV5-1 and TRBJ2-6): KAGVTQTPRYLIKTRGQQVTLSCSPISGHRSVSWYQQTPGQGLQFLFEYFSETQRNKGNFPGRFSGRQFSNSRSEMNVSTLELGDSALYLCASSWDPGSGANVLTFGAGSRLTVL.

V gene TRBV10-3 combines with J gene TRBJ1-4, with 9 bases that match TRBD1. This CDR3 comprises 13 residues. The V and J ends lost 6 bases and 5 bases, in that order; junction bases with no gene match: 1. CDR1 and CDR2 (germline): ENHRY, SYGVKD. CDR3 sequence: CAISGTGNEKLFF. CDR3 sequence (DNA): TGTGCCATCAGCGGGACAGGGAATGAAAAACTGTTTTTT.

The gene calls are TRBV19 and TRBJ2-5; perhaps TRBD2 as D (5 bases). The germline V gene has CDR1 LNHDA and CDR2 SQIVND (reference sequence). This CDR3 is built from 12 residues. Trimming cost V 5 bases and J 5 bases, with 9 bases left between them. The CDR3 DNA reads TGTGCCAGTAGTGCCCGAGGGGAGACCCAGTACTTC. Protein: CASSARGETQYF.

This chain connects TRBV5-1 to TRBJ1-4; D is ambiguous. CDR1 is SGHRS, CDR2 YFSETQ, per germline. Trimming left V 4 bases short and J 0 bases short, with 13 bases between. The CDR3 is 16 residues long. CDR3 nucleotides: TGCGCCAGCAGCCCGGCCCCCAGCGCAACTAATGAAAAACTGTTTTTT. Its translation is CASSPAPSATNEKLFF.

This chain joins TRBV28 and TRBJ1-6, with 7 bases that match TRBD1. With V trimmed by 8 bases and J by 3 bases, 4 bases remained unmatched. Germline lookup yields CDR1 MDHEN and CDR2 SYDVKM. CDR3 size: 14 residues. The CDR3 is CASVHRGYNSPLHF. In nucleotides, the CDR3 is TGTGCCAGCGTACACAGGGGCTATAATTCACCCCTCCACTTT.

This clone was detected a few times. The CDR3: CAWSGGQVNTEAFF. The CDR3 region has the DNA TGTGCCTGGAGTGGGGGACAGGTTAACACTGAAGCTTTCTTT. The chain employs TRBV30 and TRBJ1-1, with 8 bases fitting TRBD1. With V trimmed by 1 base and J by 2 bases, 3 bases remained unmatched. The CDR3 has 14 amino acids. Per germline, CDR1 GTSNPN and CDR2 SVGIG (reference sequence).

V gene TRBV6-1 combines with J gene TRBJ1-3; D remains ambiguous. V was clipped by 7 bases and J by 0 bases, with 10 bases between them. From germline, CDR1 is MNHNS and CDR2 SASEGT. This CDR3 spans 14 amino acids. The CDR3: CASKADPSGNTIYF. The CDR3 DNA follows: TGTGCCAGCAAGGCAGATCCCTCTGGAAACACCATATATTTT.

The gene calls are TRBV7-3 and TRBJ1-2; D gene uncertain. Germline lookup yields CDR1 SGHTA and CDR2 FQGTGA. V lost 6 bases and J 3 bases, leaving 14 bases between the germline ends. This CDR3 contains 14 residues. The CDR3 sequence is CASSFGPSYYGYTF. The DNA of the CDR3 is TGTGCCAGCAGTTTTGGGCCTAGCTACTATGGCTACACCTTC.

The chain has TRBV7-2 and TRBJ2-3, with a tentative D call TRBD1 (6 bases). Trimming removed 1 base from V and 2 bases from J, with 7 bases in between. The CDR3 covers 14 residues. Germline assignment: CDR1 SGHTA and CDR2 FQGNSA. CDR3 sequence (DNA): TGTGCCAGCAGCTTAGGGGACATCACAGATACGCAGTATTTT. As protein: CASSLGDITDTQYF.

The CDR3 loop is CASSLSTGTEKLFF. In DNA, the CDR3 is TGTGCCAGCAGCTTAAGTACAGGGACTGAAAAACTGTTTTTT. The gene calls are TRBV11-2 and TRBJ1-4, with a tentative D call TRBD1 (6 bases). CDR3 size: 14 residues. CDR1 and CDR2 (germline): SGHAT, FQNNGV. V was clipped by 2 bases and J by 7 bases, with 11 bases between them.

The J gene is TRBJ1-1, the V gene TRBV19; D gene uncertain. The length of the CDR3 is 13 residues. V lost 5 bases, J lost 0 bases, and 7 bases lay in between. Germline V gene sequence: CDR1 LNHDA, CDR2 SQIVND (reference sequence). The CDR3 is CASSVSLNTEAFF. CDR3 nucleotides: TGTGCCAGTAGTGTTAGTTTGAACACTGAAGCTTTCTTT.

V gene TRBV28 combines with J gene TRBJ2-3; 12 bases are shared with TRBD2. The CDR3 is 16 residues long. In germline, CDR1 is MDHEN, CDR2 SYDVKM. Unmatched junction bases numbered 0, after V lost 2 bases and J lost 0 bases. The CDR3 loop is CASSLGLAGSTDTQYF. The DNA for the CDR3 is TGTGCCAGCAGTTTAGGACTAGCGGGGAGCACAGATACGCAGTATTTT.

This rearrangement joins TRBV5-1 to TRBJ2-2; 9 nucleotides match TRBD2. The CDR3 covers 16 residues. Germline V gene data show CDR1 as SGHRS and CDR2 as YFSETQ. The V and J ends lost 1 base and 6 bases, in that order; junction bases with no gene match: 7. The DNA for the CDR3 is TGCGCCAGCAGCTTGAGGCTAGCGGGGTACTCCGGGGAGCTGTTTTTT. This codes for CASSLRLAGYSGELFF. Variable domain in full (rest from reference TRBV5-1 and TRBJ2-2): KAGVTQTPRYLIKTRGQQVTLSCSPISGHRSVSWYQQTPGQGLQFLFEYFSETQRNKGNFPGRFSGRQFSNSRSEMNVSTLELGDSALYLCASSLRLAGYSGELFFGEGSRLTVL.

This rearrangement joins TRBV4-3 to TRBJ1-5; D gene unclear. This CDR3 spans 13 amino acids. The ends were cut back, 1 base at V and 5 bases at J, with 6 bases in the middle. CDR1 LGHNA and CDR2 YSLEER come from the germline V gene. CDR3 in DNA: TGCGCCAGCAGCCAAGGGATGGATCAGCCCCAGCATTTT. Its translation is CASSQGMDQPQHF.

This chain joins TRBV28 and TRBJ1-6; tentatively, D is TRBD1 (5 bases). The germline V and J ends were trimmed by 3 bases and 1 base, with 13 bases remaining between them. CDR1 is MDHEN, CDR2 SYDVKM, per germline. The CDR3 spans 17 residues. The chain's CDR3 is CASSFSRVRSYNSPLHF. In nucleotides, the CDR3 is TGTGCCAGCAGTTTCAGCAGGGTCCGATCCTATAATTCACCCCTCCACTTT.

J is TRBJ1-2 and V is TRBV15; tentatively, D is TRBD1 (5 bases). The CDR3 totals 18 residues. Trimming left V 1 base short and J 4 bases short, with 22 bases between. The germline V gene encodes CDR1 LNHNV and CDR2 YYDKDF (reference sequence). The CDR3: CATSRARGGEGGFYGYTF. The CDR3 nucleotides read TGTGCCACCAGCAGAGCCCGGGGCGGAGAGGGAGGATTCTATGGCTACACCTTC. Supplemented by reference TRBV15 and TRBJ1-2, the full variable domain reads DAMVIQNPRYQVTQFGKPVTLSCSQTLNHNVMYWYQQKSSQAPKLLFHYYDKDFNNEADTPDNFQSRRPNTSFCFLDIRSPGLGDTAMYLCATSRARGGEGGFYGYTFGSGTRLTVV.

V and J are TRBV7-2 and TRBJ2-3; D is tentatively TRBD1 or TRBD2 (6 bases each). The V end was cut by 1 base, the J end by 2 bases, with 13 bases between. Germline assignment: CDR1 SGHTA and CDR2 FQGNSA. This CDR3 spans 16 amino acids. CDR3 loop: CASSLVGGVITDTQYF. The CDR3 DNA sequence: TGTGCCAGCAGCTTAGTCGGGGGCGTTATCACAGATACGCAGTATTTT.

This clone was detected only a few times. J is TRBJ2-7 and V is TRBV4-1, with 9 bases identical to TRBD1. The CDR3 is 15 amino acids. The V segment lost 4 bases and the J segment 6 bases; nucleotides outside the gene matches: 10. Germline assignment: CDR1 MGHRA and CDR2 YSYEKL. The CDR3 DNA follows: TGCGCCAGCAGCCGCCAGGGGACAGGGAGAGGCGAGCAGTACTTC. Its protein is CASSRQGTGRGEQYF.

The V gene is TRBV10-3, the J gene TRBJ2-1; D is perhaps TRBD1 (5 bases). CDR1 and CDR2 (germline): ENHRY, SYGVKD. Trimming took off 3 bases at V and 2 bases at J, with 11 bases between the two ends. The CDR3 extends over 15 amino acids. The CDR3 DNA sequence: TGTGCCATCAGTGACGGAGACAGCCCCTACAATGAGCAGTTCTTC. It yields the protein CAISDGDSPYNEQFF.